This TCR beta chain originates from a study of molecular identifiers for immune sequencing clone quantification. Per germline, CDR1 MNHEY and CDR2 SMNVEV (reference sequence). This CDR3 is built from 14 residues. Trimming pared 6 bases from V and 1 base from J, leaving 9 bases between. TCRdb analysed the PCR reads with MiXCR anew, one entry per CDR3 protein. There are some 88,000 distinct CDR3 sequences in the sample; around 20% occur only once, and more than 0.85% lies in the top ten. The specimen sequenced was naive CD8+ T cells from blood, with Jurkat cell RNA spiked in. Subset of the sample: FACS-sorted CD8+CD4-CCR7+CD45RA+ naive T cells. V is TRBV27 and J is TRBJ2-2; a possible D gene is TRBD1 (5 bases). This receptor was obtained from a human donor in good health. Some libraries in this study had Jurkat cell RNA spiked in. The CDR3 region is CASSQGENTGELFF. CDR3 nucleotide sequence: TGTGCCAGCAGCCAGGGTGAGAACACCGGGGAGCTGTTTTTT.